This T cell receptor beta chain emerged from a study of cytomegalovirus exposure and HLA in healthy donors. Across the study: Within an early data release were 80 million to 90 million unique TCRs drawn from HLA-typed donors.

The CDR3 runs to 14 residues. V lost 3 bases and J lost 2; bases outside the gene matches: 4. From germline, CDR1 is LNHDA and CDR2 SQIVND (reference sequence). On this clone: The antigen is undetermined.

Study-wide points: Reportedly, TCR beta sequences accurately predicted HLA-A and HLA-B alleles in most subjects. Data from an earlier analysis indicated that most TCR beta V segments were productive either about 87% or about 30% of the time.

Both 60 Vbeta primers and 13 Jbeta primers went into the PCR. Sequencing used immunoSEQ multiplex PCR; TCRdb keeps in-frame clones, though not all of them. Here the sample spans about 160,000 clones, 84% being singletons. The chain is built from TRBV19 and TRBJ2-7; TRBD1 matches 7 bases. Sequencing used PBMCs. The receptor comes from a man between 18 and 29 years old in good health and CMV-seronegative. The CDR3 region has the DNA TGTGCCAGTAGTATTACCGGGACAGCCTACGAGCAGTACTTC. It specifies CASSITGTAYEQYF.